This entry lists 32 T cell receptor beta chains sequenced from one sample in a study of blood T cell repertoires in COVID-19. Clones were read by immunoSEQ multiplex PCR, and TCRdb kept only the in-frame ones, dropping some. The repertoire holds approximately 210,000 clones, with roughly nine tenths as singletons. Source material: peripheral blood. These receptors all come from a woman between 65 and 79 years old with acute or convalescent COVID-19.

The genes are TRBV21-1 and TRBJ1-3. TRBV21-1 is given as a pseudogene. CDR3 size: 15 residues. DNA of the CDR3: TGTGCCAGCAACGGCCCCGGGAGGTCTGGAAACACCATATATTTT. It translates to CASNGPGRSGNTIYF.

This rearrangement joins TRBV11-2 to TRBJ2-5; TRBD2 agrees at 7 bases. Germline V gene lookup returns CDR1 SGHAT and CDR2 FQNNGV. The CDR3 is 16 residues long. Unmatched junction bases numbered 9, after V lost 0 bases and J lost 5 bases. The CDR3 here is CASSLDLAGASETQYF. The CDR3 DNA sequence: TGTGCCAGCAGCTTAGATCTTGCGGGAGCGTCGGAGACCCAGTACTTC.

The chain employs TRBV18 and TRBJ2-7; a weak D match, TRBD2 (5 bases). The length of the CDR3 is 14 residues. CDR1 is KGHSH, CDR2 LQKENI, per germline. With 4 bases removed from V and 1 base from J, the gap between germline ends came to 11 bases. The CDR3: CASSRAGGSYEQYF. DNA of the CDR3: TGTGCCAGCTCACGGGCGGGCGGGTCCTACGAGCAGTACTTC.

The V and J genes are TRBV12-5 and TRBJ2-5, with D hard to call. The germline V gene encodes CDR1 LGHNT and CDR2 FRNRAP. Trimming cost V 7 bases and J 5 bases, with 8 bases left between them. The CDR3 sequence is 11 residues long. The CDR3 spells CASAYEETQYF. Here the CDR3 DNA reads TGTGCTAGTGCCTATGAGGAGACCCAGTACTTC.

The chain joins TRBV11-3 to TRBJ2-7; TRBD2 aligns across 7 bases. With 0 bases clipped from V and 6 bases from J, the junction kept 11 bases outside the gene matches. Per the germline V gene, CDR1 is SGHNT and CDR2 is YENEEA. The CDR3 loop spans 16 amino acids. The CDR3: CASSLDLLGEGSEQYF. The CDR3 coding sequence is TGTGCCAGCAGCTTAGACCTTTTGGGGGAGGGCTCCGAGCAGTACTTC.

The CDR3 DNA reads TGTGCCAGCAGCCAACTACTAGCAAACACAGATACGCAGTATTTT. The encoded protein is CASSQLLANTDTQYF. The chain employs TRBV3-1 (or the pseudogene TRBV3-2) and TRBJ2-3; D perhaps matches TRBD2 (6 bases). V was shortened by 2 bases and J by 2 bases, with 11 bases between the two germline ends. The CDR3 spans 15 residues. Germline V CDR1 and CDR2: LGHDT, YNNKEL (reference sequence).

This clone was seen only a few times. The V and J genes are TRBV2 and TRBJ2-7; 7 bases are a match to TRBD2. The V segment lost 4 bases and the J segment 3 bases; nucleotides outside the gene matches: 3. Per the germline V gene, CDR1 is SNHLY and CDR2 is FYNNEI. The CDR3 has 13 residues. CDR3 sequence reads: CASSGTSLYEQYF. CDR3 DNA sequence: TGTGCCAGCAGTGGGACTAGTCTCTACGAGCAGTACTTC.

This clone appeared a single time. The chain combines TRBV6-5 with TRBJ1-6; D is uncertain. CDR3 length: 15 amino acids. The V end was cut by 8 bases, the J end by 0 bases, with 11 bases between. The V gene's germline CDR1 is MNHEY and CDR2 SVGAGI. In DNA form, the CDR3 reads TGTGCCAGCGGTACGACAAACTCCTATAATTCACCCCTCCACTTT. This gives the protein CASGTTNSYNSPLHF.

The rearrangement links TRBV6-5 to TRBJ1-6, with 8 bases aligning to TRBD1. Germline CDR1 MNHEY, CDR2 SVGAGI. V was clipped by 6 bases and J by 9 bases; unmatched bases: 7. This CDR3 spans 14 amino acids. The CDR3 sequence is CASRGTGRGSPLHF. As DNA, the CDR3 is TGTGCCAGCAGAGGGACAGGACGGGGTTCACCCCTCCACTTT.

This sequence joins TRBV7-2 and TRBJ1-1; D gene ambiguous. CDR3 length: 14 residues. The germline gives CDR1 SGHTA, CDR2 FQGNSA. V lost 5 bases and J lost 0, with 10 bases in between. As DNA, the CDR3 is TGTGCCAGCAGCACGGTCTTCGTGAACACTGAAGCTTTCTTT. Translation: CASSTVFVNTEAFF.

The rearrangement uses TRBV2 and TRBJ2-1; 9 nucleotides agree with TRBD1. The CDR3 sequence is 16 residues long. Per germline, CDR1 SNHLY and CDR2 FYNNEI. J was trimmed by 6 bases and V by 3 bases; bases with no gene match: 9. CDR3 DNA: TGTGCCAGCAGTGATTATAGGGGACAGGGCCTCAATGAGCAGTTCTTC. This sequence encodes CASSDYRGQGLNEQFF.

The chain combines TRBV7-6 with TRBJ2-5; D is perhaps TRBD2 (6 bases). The CDR3 is 14 residues long. The V end lost 5 bases, the J end lost 5 bases, and 15 bases lay between the germline ends. Germline V gives CDR1 SGHVS, CDR2 FNYEAQ. The CDR3 reads CASSRPLRGETQYF. The CDR3, as DNA: TGTGCCAGCAGCCGACCGCTACGGGGGGAGACCCAGTACTTC.

The chain is built from TRBV7-2 and TRBJ2-3; 10 nucleotides match TRBD2. Trimming cost V 5 bases and J 6 bases; bases outside gene matches: 5. The length of the CDR3 is 14 residues. The germline V gene encodes CDR1 SGHTA and CDR2 FQGNSA. The CDR3 DNA is TGTGCCAGCAGCATGGGGACTAGCGCCGATACGCAGTATTTT. Protein: CASSMGTSADTQYF.

The chain is built from TRBV3-1 (or the pseudogene TRBV3-2) and TRBJ1-1, with 9 bases fitting TRBD1. Germline trimming cut 2 bases from V and 3 bases from J; bases unmatched to any gene: 4. CDR1 LGHDT and CDR2 YNNKEL come from the germline V gene (reference sequence). This CDR3 is built from 15 residues. As DNA, the CDR3 is TGTGCCAGCAGCCAATACAGGGGGCAGGACACTGAAGCTTTCTTT. It specifies CASSQYRGQDTEAFF.

This chain links TRBV12-3 or TRBV12-4 with TRBJ2-5; D might be TRBD1 (6 bases). V dropped 6 bases and J dropped 10 bases, with 15 bases sitting between them. The CDR3 loop spans 12 amino acids. The CDR3 protein is CASSLGPGVQYF. CDR3 in DNA: TGTGCCAGCAGCCTGGGGCCAGGGGTCCAGTACTTC.

This clone was seen only once. The chain couples TRBV7-8 to TRBJ1-6; D not certain. Trimming left V 5 bases short and J 0 bases short, with 17 bases between. Germline CDR1 reads SGHVS; CDR2 reads FQNEAQ. The CDR3 consists of 18 residues. The CDR3 nucleotides read TGTGCCAGCAGCCGAGACCCCATTCAGTTCTCCTATAATTCACCCCTCCACTTT. Translating it yields CASSRDPIQFSYNSPLHF.

This clone was seen a handful of times. The V call is TRBV5-1, the J call TRBJ2-7; 9 bases are shared with TRBD2. The J segment lost 4 bases and the V segment lost 0 bases, leaving 5 bases of the junction unmatched. This CDR3 region has 15 residues. Per the germline V gene, CDR1 is SGHRS and CDR2 is YFSETQ. The CDR3 nucleotides read TGCGCCAGCAGCTTGGGGCTAGCGGGACTATACGAGCAGTACTTC. Encoded protein: CASSLGLAGLYEQYF.

As DNA, the CDR3 is TGTGCCAGCCGAGGCCGGGGTAGGGAGCTGTTTTTT. The encoded protein is CASRGRGRELFF. This chain uses TRBV2 with TRBJ2-2; weak D call: TRBD2 (5 bases). Germline lookup yields CDR1 SNHLY and CDR2 FYNNEI. The CDR3 covers 12 residues. V was clipped by 8 bases and J by 9 bases, with 13 bases between them.

V and J are TRBV27 and TRBJ1-4; D possibly corresponds to TRBD1 (6 bases). Germline-derived CDR1 and CDR2 are MNHEY and SMNVEV (reference sequence). V lost 3 bases and J 7 bases, leaving 15 bases between the germline ends. This CDR3 spans 15 amino acids. The chain's CDR3 is CASSFTQGRGEKLFF. The CDR3 nucleotides are TGTGCCAGCAGTTTTACACAGGGACGGGGTGAAAAACTGTTTTTT.

This chain joins TRBV5-4 and TRBJ2-2; tentatively, D is TRBD2 (6 bases). From germline, CDR1 is SGHNT and CDR2 YYREEE (reference sequence). Trimming shortened V by 5 bases and J by 5 bases, and 19 bases separated the two germline ends. The CDR3 has 16 amino acids. Here the CDR3 reads CASRQARDLPTGELFF. CDR3 in DNA: TGTGCCAGCAGACAAGCCCGGGACTTACCTACCGGGGAGCTGTTTTTT.

This clone was observed a few times. The chain joins TRBV4-1 to TRBJ2-7, with 11 nucleotides matching TRBD2. CDR1 MGHRA and CDR2 YSYEKL come from the germline V gene. The junction had 11 bases not matched to a gene; V was cut back by 1 base and J by 3 bases. The CDR3 has 18 residues. The chain's CDR3 is CASSQVGSGGVSFYEQYF. The CDR3 nucleotides read TGCGCCAGCAGCCAAGTAGGTAGCGGGGGGGTTAGTTTCTACGAGCAGTACTTC.

This chain joins TRBV5-1 and TRBJ2-7; 7 nucleotides line up with TRBD2. The CDR3 contains 16 residues. Germline loops: CDR1 SGHRS, CDR2 YFSETQ. The V gene end was trimmed by 4 bases and the J gene end by 2 bases; junction bases not matched to a gene: 12. The CDR3 region has the DNA TGCGCCAGCAGCCAAGACCCTAGCGGAGCTGCCTACGAGCAGTACTTC. It yields the protein CASSQDPSGAAYEQYF.

The chain uses TRBV11-2 and TRBJ1-5; D gene uncertain. Trimming removed 8 bases at V and 6 bases at J, with 17 bases between. The CDR3 is made up of 14 amino acids. The germline V gene has CDR1 SGHAT and CDR2 FQNNGV. For the CDR3, the DNA is TGTGCCAGCCGCCACGTTGGTTCAGGTCAGCCCCAGCATTTT. Translation: CASRHVGSGQPQHF.

This clone was seen once. This chain joins TRBV10-3 and TRBJ1-5; no clear D. V dropped 10 bases and J dropped 0 bases, with 10 bases sitting between them. Germline V gives CDR1 ENHRY, CDR2 SYGVKD. There are 13 residues in the CDR3. CDR3 region: CATNNDSNQPQHF. DNA for the CDR3: TGTGCCACCAACAATGATAGCAATCAGCCCCAGCATTTT.

DNA for the CDR3: TGTGCCAGCAGCTGGTCTCGACAGTTACCTAACCCCTACGAGCAGTACTTC. It translates to CASSWSRQLPNPYEQYF. V and J are TRBV12-1 and TRBJ2-7; whether TRBD1, the table's D call, matches the DNA was not checked. TRBV12-1 is assigned pseudogene status. This CDR3 comprises 17 residues.

This clone occurred once. CDR3 sequence: CASSLAGSNTEAFF. CDR3 coding DNA: TGTGCCAGCAGCTTAGCGGGCAGTAACACTGAAGCTTTCTTT. This chain joins TRBV11-1 and TRBJ1-1; D not certain. Germline-derived CDR1 and CDR2 are SGHAT and FQDESV (reference sequence). CDR3 size: 14 residues. V was trimmed by 0 bases and J by 2 bases, leaving 7 bases between them.

The genes are TRBV6-1 and TRBJ1-4; tentatively, D is TRBD1 (5 bases). This CDR3 region has 14 residues. CDR1 MNHNS and CDR2 SASEGT come from the germline V gene. Deletions cut 3 bases from V and 4 bases from J, with 9 bases between. The CDR3 region is CASSDGAFNEKLFF. CDR3 coding DNA: TGTGCCAGCAGTGATGGGGCCTTTAATGAAAAACTGTTTTTT.

This clone was recorded a few times. V and J are TRBV6-5 and TRBJ1-5; D possibly corresponds to TRBD1 (5 bases). Germline assignment: CDR1 MNHEY and CDR2 SVGAGI. This CDR3 is built from 15 residues. Trimming removed 7 bases at V and 6 bases at J, with 19 bases between. The CDR3 nucleotides are TGTGCCAGCACCCCGGGAGGGACGGCCAGTCAGCCCCAGCATTTT. This sequence encodes CASTPGGTASQPQHF.

CDR3 sequence (DNA): TGTGCCAGCAGCCCCTTTGCAGGGAACACTGAAGCTTTCTTT. Its translation: CASSPFAGNTEAFF. This sequence joins TRBV6-2 or TRBV6-3 and TRBJ1-1, with D unresolved. This CDR3 is built from 14 residues. Trimming removed 6 bases from V and 1 base from J, with 12 bases in between. Germline V gives CDR1 MNHEY, CDR2 SVGEGT.

The rearrangement links TRBV2 to TRBJ2-5; D ambiguous. In germline, CDR1 is SNHLY, CDR2 FYNNEI. This CDR3 comprises 12 residues. Between the trimmed V and J ends, which lost 4 bases and 5 bases, there was a span of 8 bases. DNA for the CDR3: TGTGCCAGCAGTGGACCGAGGGAGACCCAGTACTTC. It encodes CASSGPRETQYF.

The chain employs TRBV11-2 and TRBJ2-2; D is unresolved. The CDR3 spans 14 residues. V lost 5 bases and J lost 7, with 14 bases in between. Germline V gene sequence: CDR1 SGHAT, CDR2 FQNNGV. The chain's CDR3 is CASSPSPVIGELFF. The CDR3 region has the DNA TGTGCCAGCAGCCCATCCCCAGTAATCGGGGAGCTGTTTTTT.

The rearrangement uses TRBV7-2 and TRBJ2-1; TRBD1 aligns across 9 bases. Per germline, CDR1 SGHTA and CDR2 FQGNSA. The CDR3 covers 14 residues. With V trimmed by 3 bases and J by 9 bases, 6 bases remained unmatched. CDR3 DNA: TGTGCCAGCAGCTTGGGGACAGGGAAAAGTGAGCAGTTCTTC. It is translated as CASSLGTGKSEQFF.